Detailed here is one T cell receptor (beta chain). Its binding antigen is unknown. No base qualities exist here, and no much larger clone lies one base off it. Donors were about 36 systemically healthy Caucasian individuals from Russia aged roughly 6 to 90 years. Each donor gave roughly 9.5 milliliters of peripheral blood, collected into EDTA-treated Vacutainer tubes. Ficoll-Paque density-gradient centrifugation was used to isolate PBMCs, with at least 7 million obtained per sample. Trizol reagent was used to extract total RNA from PBMCs, with at least 5.5 micrograms per sample. Naive CD45RAhigh/CD27high T cell percentages were measured by flow cytometry on a PBMC aliquot from every donor. The receptor library was made with 5' RACE. Sequencing was carried out with an Illumina HiSeq 2500. The second PCR ran for roughly 6 to 11 cycles and used a J-beta primer mix along with a sample-barcoded 5' primer. A template-switch 5' adaptor carrying 12 random nucleotides introduced a unique molecular identifier onto each TCR beta cDNA molecule. Each sample yielded at least 2.5 million CDR3-containing paired-end reads. First-strand cDNA was synthesized from all RNA with the Mint cDNA synthesis kit, primed by a TRBC-specific oligonucleotide. All cDNA was treated with uracil-DNA glycosylase and then went through a first 18-cycle PCR with the universal primers M1SS and BC2_uni_R. In the paper's pipeline: For normalization, 1 million high-quality reads were randomly selected from each sample, with every read carrying a distinct molecular identifier. Instead of being binned into consensus sequences, reads that shared molecular identifiers were thrown out. MiTCR, with a Q25 quality threshold and the strictest error-elimination algorithm, was used for CDR3 identification, clonotype clustering and error correction. A nonparametric unseen species model with Euler transformation was used to estimate lower-bound total TCR beta diversity. The public reads were reprocessed in TCRdb via fastp at Q25 and MiXCR, keeping in-frame beta chains. Each entry is one CDR3 protein sequence, shown with its most common DNA and genes. What appears here as the V and J calls and clone size reflects TCRdb's work, not the paper's. Present in this sample are some 640,000 distinct CDR3 sequences, about half of which were seen just once. The top ten hold around a third of the sample.

Measured from the cysteine to the phenylalanine, the CDR3 is 16 residues long. Solely the CDR3 DNA is kept, with 48 bases framed from the first base. V ends up 5 bases short and J 1 base short, with an unmatched junction base count of 9. From the germline V gene, CDR1 is SGHTA and CDR2 is FQGNSA. The entry originates in a study of blood T cells in healthy people across ages (dated by TCRdb to the mid-2010s). Regarding the research as a whole: In model experiments, template switching captured about one uniquely barcoded TCR beta cDNA molecule for every two T cells. The study measured age-related changes in TCR beta repertoire diversity using deep sequencing normalized with unique cDNA molecular identifiers. Donors were grouped into four age groups: young (average about 15 years), middle-aged (39), aged (around 66) and long-lived (about 90). Two additional independent replicas of 1 million unique cDNA reads from the same blood draw were analyzed for two donors (one aged 18 to 29 and one aged 80 or older). To avoid experimental bias, donors of different ages were spread randomly across the sequencing lanes.

The paper's findings and limits, for the study overall: Donor CMV infection status was unknown, potentially confounding age-related changes in expanded clonotypes. The long-lived group showed more naive CD4+ T cells, fewer expanded clones and increased TCR diversity than the aged group, suggesting age selection. Conclusive comparison of naive and antigen-experienced compartments was prevented by the profiling of bulk unsorted PBMCs. As age increased, observed TCR beta diversity per million T cells dropped in a roughly linear way, and a significant reduction was already evident by age 40. The percentage of naive T cells measured by flow cytometry correlated strongly with observed TCR beta diversity. Estimates of total diversity based on one million sequenced T cells were regarded as lower bounds and as underestimates.

Sequenced material: blood. The chain employs TRBV7-2 and TRBJ2-5; 8 bases in the junction line up with TRBD1. The receptor's source is a woman aged 60-75 years in good health. CDR3 loop: CASSPSQGARQETQYF. The nucleotide sequence reads TGTGCCAGCAGCCCGTCCCAGGGGGCGCGCCAAGAGACCCAGTACTTC.